This T cell receptor (beta chain) stems from a study of T cell responses to AZD1222 COVID-19 vaccine. Broader study findings: The donor group comprised mostly white British people and more females; the analysis possibly underestimated clonal diversity. The study identified only a handful of AZD1222 recipients as seropositive at baseline. There were vaccine-associated CD4 TCRs across spike, dominant at 160-218 and 743-854.

Generated by immunoSEQ multiplex PCR, the TCRdb table keeps only in-frame clones and is missing some. The sample consists of fewer than 150,000 clones, around 92% of them appearing once. Note on this clone: The antigen is undetermined.

CDR1 is MNHEY, CDR2 SVGEGT, per germline. Trimming at V came to 4 bases and at J to 2 bases, leaving 8 bases not matched to a gene. The CDR3 spans 15 residues. The origin of this receptor is an adult in good health. The J gene is TRBJ2-7, the V gene TRBV6-2 or TRBV6-3; 7 bases are a match to TRBD2. The source material was peripheral blood, sampled on day 0 of AZD1222 vaccination. The CDR3 here is CASSLLPSGTYEQYF. The CDR3 nucleotides read TGTGCCAGCAGTTTGCTACCTAGCGGAACCTACGAGCAGTACTTC.